The clone carrying this T cell receptor (beta chain) was observed a few times. Its antigen is unidentified. RNA was extracted and reverse transcribed into cDNA as the sequencing template. The assay was immunoSEQ multiplex PCR, and TCRdb's table has in-frame clones only and misses some. The sample holds around 20,000 clones, roughly 60% seen once. About five patients had their CD4+ cells sorted into CD25+CD127- cells. Patients with alopecia areata provided lesional scalp punch biopsies as well as peripheral blood. The data stem from a study of CD8+ T cells in alopecia areata. Whole-study results and caveats: Possibly because of HLA-related factors, TCR sharing was less clear across patients than in mice. In scalp samples, resident alphabeta T cells of normal skin are also sequenced. Affected scalp, especially in alopecia totalis/universalis, had a higher clonality than normal scalp did.

Germline V lookup: CDR1 SQVTM, CDR2 ANQGSEA. The V gene end was trimmed by 7 bases and the J gene end by 4 bases; junction bases not matched to a gene: 10. The CDR3 sequence is 16 residues long. The clonotype comes from a human donor with alopecia areata. The source material was CD4+ Tregs sorted from blood. This chain links TRBV29-1 with TRBJ2-5; TRBD2 matches 15 bases. The CDR3 loop is CSADRGTSGGLETQYF. The CDR3 DNA reads as TGCAGCGCGGACCGGGGGACTAGCGGGGGGTTAGAGACCCAGTACTTC.